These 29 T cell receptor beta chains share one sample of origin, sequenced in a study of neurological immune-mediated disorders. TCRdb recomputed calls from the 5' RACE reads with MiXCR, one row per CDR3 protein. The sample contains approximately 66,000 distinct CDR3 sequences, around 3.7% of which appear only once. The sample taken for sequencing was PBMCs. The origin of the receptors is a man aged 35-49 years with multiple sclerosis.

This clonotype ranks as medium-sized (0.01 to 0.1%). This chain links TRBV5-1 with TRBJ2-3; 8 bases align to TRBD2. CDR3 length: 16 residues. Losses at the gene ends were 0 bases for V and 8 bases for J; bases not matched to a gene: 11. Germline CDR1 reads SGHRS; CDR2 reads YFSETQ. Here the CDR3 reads CASSLEFGTRTATQYF. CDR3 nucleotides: TGCGCCAGCAGCTTGGAATTCGGGACTAGAACCGCTACGCAGTATTTT. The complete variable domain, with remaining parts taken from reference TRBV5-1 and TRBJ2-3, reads KAGVTQTPRYLIKTRGQQVTLSCSPISGHRSVSWYQQTPGQGLQFLFEYFSETQRNKGNFPGRFSGRQFSNSRSEMNVSTLELGDSALYLCASSLEFGTRTATQYFGPGTRLTVL.

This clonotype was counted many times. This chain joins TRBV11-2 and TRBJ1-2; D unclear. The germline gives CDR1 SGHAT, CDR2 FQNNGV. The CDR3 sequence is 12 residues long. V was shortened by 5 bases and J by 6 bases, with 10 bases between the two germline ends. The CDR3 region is CASSPDRDGYTF. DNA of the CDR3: TGTGCCAGCAGCCCAGATCGGGATGGCTACACCTTC. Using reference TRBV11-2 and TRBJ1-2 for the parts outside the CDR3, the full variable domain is EAGVAQSPRYKIIEKRQSVAFWCNPISGHATLYWYQQILGQGPKLLIQFQNNGVVDDSQLPKDRFSAERLKGVDSTLKIQPAKLEDSAVYLCASSPDRDGYTFGSGTRLTVV.

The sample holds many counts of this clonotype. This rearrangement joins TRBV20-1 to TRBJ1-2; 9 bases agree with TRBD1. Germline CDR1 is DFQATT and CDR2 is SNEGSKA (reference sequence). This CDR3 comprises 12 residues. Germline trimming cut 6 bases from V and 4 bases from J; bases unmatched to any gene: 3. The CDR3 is CSAGQGSYGYTF. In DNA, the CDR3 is TGCAGTGCGGGACAGGGTTCCTATGGCTACACCTTC.

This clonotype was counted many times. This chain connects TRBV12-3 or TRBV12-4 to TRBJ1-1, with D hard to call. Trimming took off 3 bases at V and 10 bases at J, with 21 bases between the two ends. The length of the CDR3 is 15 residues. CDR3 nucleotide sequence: TGTGCCAGCAGTTTGCGGACCAGTTCCCTCCTGGGAGCTTTCTTT. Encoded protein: CASSLRTSSLLGAFF.

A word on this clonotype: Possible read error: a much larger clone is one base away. CDR3: CASSQGDSNQPQHF. CDR3 DNA: TGCGCCAGCAGCCAGGGGGATAGCAATCAGCCCCAGCATTTT. The V call is TRBV5-1, the J call TRBJ1-5, with TRBD1 matching over 7 bases. V dropped 4 bases and J dropped 0; count of bases not matched to a gene: 1. This CDR3 is built from 14 residues. Germline CDR1 reads SGHRS; CDR2 reads YFSETQ.

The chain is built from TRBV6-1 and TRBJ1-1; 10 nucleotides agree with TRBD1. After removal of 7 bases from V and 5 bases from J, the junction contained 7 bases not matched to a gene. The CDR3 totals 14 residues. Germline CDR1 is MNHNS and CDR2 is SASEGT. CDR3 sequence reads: CASTRDRGGTEAFF. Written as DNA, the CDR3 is TGTGCCAGCACCCGGGACAGGGGAGGTACTGAAGCTTTCTTT.

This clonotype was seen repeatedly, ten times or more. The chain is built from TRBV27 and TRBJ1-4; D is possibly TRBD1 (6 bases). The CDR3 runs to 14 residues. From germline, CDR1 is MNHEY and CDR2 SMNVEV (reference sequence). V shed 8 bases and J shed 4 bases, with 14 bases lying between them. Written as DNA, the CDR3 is TGTGCCAGCTCTGCAGGGGCCAGTAATGAAAAACTGTTTTTT. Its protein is CASSAGASNEKLFF.

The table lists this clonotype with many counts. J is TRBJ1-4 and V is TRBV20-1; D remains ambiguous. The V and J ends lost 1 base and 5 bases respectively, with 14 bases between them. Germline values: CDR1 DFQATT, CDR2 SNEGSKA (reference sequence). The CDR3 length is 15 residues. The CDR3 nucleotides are TGCAGTGCTAGAGGTTACTCAGGCCAAAATGAAAAACTGTTTTTT. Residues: CSARGYSGQNEKLFF.

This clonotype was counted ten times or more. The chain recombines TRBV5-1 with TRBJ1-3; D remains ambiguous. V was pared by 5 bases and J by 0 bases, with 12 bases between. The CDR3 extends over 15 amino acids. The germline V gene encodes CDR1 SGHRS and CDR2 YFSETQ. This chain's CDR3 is CASRAGFDSGNTIYF. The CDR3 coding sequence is TGCGCCAGCAGGGCCGGTTTTGACTCTGGAAACACCATATATTTT.

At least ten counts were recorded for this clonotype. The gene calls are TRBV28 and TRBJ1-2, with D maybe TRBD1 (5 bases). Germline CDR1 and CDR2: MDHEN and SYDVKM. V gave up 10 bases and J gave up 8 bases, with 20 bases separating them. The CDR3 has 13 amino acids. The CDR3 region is CAIQAAGTKGYTF. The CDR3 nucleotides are TGTGCCATCCAGGCAGCAGGGACGAAGGGCTACACCTTC.

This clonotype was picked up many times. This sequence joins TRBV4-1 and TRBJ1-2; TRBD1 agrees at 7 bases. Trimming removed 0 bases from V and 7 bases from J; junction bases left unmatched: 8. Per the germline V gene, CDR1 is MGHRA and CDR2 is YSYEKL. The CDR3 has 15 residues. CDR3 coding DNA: TGCGCCAGCAGCCAAGATACTCAGGGGGGCGGTGGCTACACCTTC. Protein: CASSQDTQGGGGYTF.

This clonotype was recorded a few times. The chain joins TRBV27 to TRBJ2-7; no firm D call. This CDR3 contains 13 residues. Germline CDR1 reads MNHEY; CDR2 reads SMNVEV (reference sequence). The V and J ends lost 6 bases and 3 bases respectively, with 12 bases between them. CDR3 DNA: TGTGCCAGCAGCCCCTCGACCCTCTACGAGCAGTACTTC. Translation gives CASSPSTLYEQYF.

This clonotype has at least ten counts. The CDR3 region is CSAGAGITDTQYF. The CDR3 coding sequence is TGCAGTGCGGGGGCAGGGATAACAGATACGCAGTATTTT. The rearrangement uses TRBV20-1 and TRBJ2-3, with a weak D call TRBD1 (6 bases). CDR3 length equals 13 residues. Germline CDR1 and CDR2: DFQATT and SNEGSKA (reference sequence). Trimming left V 6 bases short and J 3 bases short, with 13 bases between.

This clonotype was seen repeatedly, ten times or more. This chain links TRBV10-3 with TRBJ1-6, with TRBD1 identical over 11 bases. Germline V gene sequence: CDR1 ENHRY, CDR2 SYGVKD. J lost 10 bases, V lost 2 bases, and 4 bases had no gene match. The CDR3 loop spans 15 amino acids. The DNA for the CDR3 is TGTGCCATCAGTGAGGGACAGGGGGCCCAATCACCCCTCCACTTT. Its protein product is CAISEGQGAQSPLHF.

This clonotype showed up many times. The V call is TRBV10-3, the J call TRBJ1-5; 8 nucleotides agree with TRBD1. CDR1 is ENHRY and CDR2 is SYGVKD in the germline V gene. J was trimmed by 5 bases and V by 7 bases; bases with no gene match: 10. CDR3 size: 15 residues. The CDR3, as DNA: TGTGCCATCAAGGGGGCAGGGGGCCGTGATCAGCCCCAGCATTTT. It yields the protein CAIKGAGGRDQPQHF.

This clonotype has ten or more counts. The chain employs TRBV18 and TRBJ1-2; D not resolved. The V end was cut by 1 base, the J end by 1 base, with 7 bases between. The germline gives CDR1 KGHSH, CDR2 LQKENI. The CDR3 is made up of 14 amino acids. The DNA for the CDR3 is TGTGCCAGCTCACCACGGGGAGTTAACTATGGCTACACCTTC. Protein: CASSPRGVNYGYTF.

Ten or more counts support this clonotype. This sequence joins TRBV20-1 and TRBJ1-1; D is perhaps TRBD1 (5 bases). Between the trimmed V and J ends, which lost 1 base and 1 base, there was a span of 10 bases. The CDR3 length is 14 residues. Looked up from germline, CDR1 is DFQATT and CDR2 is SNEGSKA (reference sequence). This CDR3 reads CSARGAGGNTEAFF. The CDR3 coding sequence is TGCAGTGCTAGAGGGGCGGGGGGGAACACTGAAGCTTTCTTT.

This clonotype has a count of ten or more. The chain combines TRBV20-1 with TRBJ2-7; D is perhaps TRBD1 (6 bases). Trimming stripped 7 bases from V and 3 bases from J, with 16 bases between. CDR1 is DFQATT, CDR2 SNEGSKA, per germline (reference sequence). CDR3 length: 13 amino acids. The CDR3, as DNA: TGCAGTGTGATACAGGGCCCACACTACGAGCAGTACTTC. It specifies CSVIQGPHYEQYF.

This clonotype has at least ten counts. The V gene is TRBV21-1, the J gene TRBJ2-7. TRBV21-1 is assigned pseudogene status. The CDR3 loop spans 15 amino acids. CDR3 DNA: TGTGCCAGCAGCAAAGTACCGCCATATCAATACGAGCAGTACTTC. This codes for CASSKVPPYQYEQYF.

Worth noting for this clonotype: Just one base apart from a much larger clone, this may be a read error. The CDR3, as DNA: TGCAGTGATAGAGATGACGGTTACGGCTACACCTTC. Its protein is CSDRDDGYGYTF. The chain recombines TRBV20-1 with TRBJ1-2; D unclear. The CDR3 is made up of 12 amino acids. CDR1 and CDR2 from the germline V gene are DFQATT and SNEGSKA (reference sequence).

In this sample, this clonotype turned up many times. CDR3 protein: CASSYSFGVNQETQYF. In DNA form, the CDR3 reads TGTGCCAGCAGTTACTCATTCGGGGTTAACCAAGAGACCCAGTACTTC. The chain recombines TRBV6-6 with TRBJ2-5, with a tentative D call TRBD2 (5 bases). With 0 bases removed from V and 0 bases from J, the gap between germline ends came to 11 bases. CDR3 length equals 16 residues. Germline CDR1 and CDR2: MNHNY and SVGAGI (reference sequence).

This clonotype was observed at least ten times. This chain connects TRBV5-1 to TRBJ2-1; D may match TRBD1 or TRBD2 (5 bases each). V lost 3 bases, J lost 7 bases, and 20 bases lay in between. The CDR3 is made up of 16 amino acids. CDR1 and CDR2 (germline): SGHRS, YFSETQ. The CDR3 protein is CASSSDSGTRRNEQFF. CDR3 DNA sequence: TGCGCCAGCAGCTCAGACTCCGGGACCCGGCGAAATGAGCAGTTCTTC.

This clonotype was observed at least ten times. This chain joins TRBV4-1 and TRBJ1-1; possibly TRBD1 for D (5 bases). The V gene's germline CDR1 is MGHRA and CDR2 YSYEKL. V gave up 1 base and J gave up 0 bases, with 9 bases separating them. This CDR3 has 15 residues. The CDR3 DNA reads TGCGCCAGCAGCCAAGGGGACGGGTTGAACACTGAAGCTTTCTTT. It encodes CASSQGDGLNTEAFF.

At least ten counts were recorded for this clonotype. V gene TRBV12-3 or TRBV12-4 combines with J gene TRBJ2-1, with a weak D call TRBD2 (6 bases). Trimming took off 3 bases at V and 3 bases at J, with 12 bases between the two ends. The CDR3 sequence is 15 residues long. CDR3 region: CASSFGGSYYNEQFF. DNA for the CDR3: TGTGCCAGCAGTTTTGGAGGGTCCTACTACAATGAGCAGTTCTTC.

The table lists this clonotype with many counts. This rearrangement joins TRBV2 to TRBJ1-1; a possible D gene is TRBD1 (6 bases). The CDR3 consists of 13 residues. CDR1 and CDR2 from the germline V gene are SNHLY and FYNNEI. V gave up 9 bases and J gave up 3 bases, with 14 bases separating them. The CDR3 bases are TGTGCCAGTACTACAGGGACCGACACTGAAGCTTTCTTT. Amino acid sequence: CASTTGTDTEAFF.

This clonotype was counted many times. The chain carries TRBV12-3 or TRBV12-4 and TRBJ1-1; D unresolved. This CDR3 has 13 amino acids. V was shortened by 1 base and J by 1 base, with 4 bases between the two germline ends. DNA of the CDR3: TGTGCCAGCAGTTTAGGCCCGAACACTGAAGCTTTCTTT. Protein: CASSLGPNTEAFF.

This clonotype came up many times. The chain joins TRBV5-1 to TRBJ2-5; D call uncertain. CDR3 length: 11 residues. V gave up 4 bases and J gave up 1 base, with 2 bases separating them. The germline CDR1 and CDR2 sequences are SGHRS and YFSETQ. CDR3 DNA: TGCGCCAGCAGCGTCCAAGAGACCCAGTACTTC. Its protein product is CASSVQETQYF.

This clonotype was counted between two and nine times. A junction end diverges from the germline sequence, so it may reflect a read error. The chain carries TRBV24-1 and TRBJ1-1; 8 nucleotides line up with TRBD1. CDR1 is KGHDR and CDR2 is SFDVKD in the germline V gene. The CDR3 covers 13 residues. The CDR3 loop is CANSDTDRGQAFF. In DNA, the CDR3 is TGTGCCAACAGTGATACCGACAGGGGCCAAGCTTTCTTT.

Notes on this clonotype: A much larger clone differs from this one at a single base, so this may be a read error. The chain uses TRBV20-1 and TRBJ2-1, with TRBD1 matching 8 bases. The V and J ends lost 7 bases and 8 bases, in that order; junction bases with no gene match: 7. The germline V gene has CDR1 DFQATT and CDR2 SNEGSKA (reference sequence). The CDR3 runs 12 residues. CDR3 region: CSGKAGGYEQFF. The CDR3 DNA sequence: TGCAGTGGAAAAGCAGGGGGCTATGAGCAGTTCTTC.